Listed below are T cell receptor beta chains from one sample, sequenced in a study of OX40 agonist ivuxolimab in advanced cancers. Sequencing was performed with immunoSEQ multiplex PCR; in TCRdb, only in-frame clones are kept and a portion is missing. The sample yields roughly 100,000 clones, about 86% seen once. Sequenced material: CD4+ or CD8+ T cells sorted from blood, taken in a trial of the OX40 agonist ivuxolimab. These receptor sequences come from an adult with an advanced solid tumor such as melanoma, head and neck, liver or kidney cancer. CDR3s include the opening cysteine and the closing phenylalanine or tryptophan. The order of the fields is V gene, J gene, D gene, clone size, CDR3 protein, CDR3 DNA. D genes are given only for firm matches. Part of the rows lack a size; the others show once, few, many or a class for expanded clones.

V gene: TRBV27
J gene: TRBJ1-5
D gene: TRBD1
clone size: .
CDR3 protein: CASRDRENQPQHF
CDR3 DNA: TGTGCCAGCCGGGACAGGGAAAATCAGCCCCAGCATTTT

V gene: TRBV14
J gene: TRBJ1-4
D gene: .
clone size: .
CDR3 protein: CASSQDLPGRGEKLFF
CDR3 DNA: TGTGCCAGCAGCCAAGATCTTCCAGGGAGAGGGGAAAAACTGTTTTTT

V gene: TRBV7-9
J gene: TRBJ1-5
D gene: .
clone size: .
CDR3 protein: CASSINDANQPQHF
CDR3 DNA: TGTGCCAGCAGCATAAATGACGCCAATCAGCCCCAGCATTTT

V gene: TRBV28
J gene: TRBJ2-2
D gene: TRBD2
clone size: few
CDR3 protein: CASTTSGGGTGELFF
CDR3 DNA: TGTGCCAGCACGACTAGCGGGGGAGGGACCGGGGAGCTGTTTTTT

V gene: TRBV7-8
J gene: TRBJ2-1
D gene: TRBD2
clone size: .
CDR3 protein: CASSRLAGAVLIYNEQFF
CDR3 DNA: TGTGCCAGCAGCCGACTAGCGGGAGCCGTCCTGATATACAATGAGCAGTTCTTC

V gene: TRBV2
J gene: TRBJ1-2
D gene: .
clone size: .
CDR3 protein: CASSRIYGYTF
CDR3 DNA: TGTGCCAGCAGTAGAATCTATGGCTACACCTTC

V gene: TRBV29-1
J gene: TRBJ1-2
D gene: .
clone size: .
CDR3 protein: CSVDRDNYGYTF
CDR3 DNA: TGCAGCGTTGACAGGGATAACTATGGCTACACCTTC

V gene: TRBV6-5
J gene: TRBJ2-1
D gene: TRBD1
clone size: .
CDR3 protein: CASSYSNRGSLEQFF
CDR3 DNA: TGTGCCAGCAGTTACTCGAACAGGGGGAGCCTTGAGCAGTTCTTC

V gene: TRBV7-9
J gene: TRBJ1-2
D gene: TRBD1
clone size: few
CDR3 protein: CASSKEPGTVYGYTF
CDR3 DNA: TGTGCCAGCAGTAAGGAGCCAGGGACAGTCTATGGCTACACCTTC

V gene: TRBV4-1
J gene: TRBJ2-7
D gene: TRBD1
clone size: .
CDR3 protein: CASSLESGTGAHEQYF
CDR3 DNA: TGCGCCAGCAGCCTCGAGTCCGGGACAGGGGCCCACGAGCAGTACTTC

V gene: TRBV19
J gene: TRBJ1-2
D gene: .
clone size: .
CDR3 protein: CASGKGGADYGYTF
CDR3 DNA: TGTGCCAGTGGCAAAGGCGGCGCCGACTATGGCTACACCTTC

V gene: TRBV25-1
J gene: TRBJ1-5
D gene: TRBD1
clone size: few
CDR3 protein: CASSDRGKSQPQHF
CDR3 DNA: TGTGCCAGCAGTGACAGGGGGAAGAGTCAGCCCCAGCATTTT

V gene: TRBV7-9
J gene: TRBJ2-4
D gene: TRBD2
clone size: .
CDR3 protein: CASSPAGGGKNIQYF
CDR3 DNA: TGTGCCAGCAGCCCCGCGGGGGGCGGCAAAAACATTCAGTACTTC

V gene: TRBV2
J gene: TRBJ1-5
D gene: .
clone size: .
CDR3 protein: CASKGQNSNQPQHF
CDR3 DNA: TGTGCCAGCAAAGGACAGAATAGCAATCAGCCCCAGCATTTT

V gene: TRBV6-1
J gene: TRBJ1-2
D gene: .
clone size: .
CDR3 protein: CASSEARDGGYTF
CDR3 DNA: TGTGCCAGCAGTGAAGCGCGAGACGGTGGCTACACCTTC

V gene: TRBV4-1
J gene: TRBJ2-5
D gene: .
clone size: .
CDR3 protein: CASSRTRSGETQYF
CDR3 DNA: TGCGCCAGCAGCCGGACCAGAAGTGGGGAGACCCAGTACTTC

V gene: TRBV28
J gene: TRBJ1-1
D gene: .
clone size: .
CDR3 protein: CASSSPSGARTEAFF
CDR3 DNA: TGTGCCAGCAGTTCACCGAGCGGGGCCCGGACCGAAGCTTTCTTT

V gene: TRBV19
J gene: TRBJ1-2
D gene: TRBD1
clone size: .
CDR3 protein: CASSIDQGTGNGYTF
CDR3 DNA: TGTGCCAGTAGTATAGATCAAGGGACAGGGAACGGCTACACCTTC

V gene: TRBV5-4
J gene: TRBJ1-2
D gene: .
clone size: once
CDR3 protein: CASSLVQGNGYTF
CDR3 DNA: TGTGCCAGCAGCTTGGTCCAGGGGAATGGCTACACCTTC

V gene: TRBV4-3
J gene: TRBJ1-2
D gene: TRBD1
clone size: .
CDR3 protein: CASSQKPTGSIGANYGYTF
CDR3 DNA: TGCGCCAGCAGCCAGAAACCGACAGGGTCTATCGGAGCTAACTATGGCTACACCTTC

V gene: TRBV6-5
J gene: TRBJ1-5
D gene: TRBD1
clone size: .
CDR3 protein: CASSSTGTINQPQHF
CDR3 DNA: TGTGCCAGCAGTTCGACAGGGACAATCAATCAGCCCCAGCATTTT

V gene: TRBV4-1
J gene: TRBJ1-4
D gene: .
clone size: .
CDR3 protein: CASSQAPSTNEKLFF
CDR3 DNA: TGCGCCAGCAGCCAAGCCCCTTCTACTAATGAAAAACTGTTTTTT

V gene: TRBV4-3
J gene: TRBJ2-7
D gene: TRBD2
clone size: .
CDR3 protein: CASSQDLTGGSYEQYF
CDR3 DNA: TGCGCCAGCAGCCAAGATCTAACGGGAGGCTCCTACGAGCAGTACTTC

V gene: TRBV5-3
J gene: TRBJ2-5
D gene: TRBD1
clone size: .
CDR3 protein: CAGDREAETQYF
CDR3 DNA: TGTGCCGGGGACAGGGAGGCAGAGACCCAGTACTTC

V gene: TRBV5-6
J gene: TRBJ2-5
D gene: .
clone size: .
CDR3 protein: CASSLVAGEETQYF
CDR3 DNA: TGTGCCAGCAGCCTGGTGGCGGGTGAAGAGACCCAGTACTTC

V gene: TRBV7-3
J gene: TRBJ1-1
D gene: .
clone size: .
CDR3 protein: CASSLTYGNTEAFF
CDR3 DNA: TGTGCCAGCAGCTTAACGTACGGGAACACTGAAGCTTTCTTT

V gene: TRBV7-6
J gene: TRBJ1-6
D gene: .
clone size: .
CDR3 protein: CASSPGGGNSPLHF
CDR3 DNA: TGTGCCAGCAGCCCCGGGGGCGGAAATTCACCCCTCCACTTT

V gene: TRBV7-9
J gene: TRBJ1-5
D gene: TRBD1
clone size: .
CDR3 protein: CASSPIHRGRREPQHF
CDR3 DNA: TGTGCCAGCAGCCCGATTCACAGGGGGCGGCGGGAGCCCCAGCATTTT

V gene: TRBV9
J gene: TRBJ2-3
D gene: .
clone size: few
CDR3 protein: CASSVGPGGTDTQYF
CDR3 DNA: TGTGCCAGCAGCGTAGGTCCGGGGGGCACAGATACGCAGTATTTT

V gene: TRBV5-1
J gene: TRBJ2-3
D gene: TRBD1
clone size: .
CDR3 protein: CASGPRTGGRDTQYF
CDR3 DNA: TGCGCCAGCGGCCCAAGGACAGGGGGGAGAGATACGCAGTATTTT

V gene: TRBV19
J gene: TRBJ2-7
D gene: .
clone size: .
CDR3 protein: CAVRDNSYEQYF
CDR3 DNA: TGTGCCGTACGGGACAACTCCTACGAGCAGTACTTC

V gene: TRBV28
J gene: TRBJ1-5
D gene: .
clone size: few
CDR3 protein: CASSTPSPGDRNQPQHF
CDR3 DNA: TGTGCCAGCAGCACTCCCTCCCCGGGAGACAGGAATCAGCCCCAGCATTTT

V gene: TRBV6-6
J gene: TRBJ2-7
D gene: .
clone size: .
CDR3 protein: CASREARRQYF
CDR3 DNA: TGTGCCAGCAGGGAGGCGCGAAGGCAGTACTTC

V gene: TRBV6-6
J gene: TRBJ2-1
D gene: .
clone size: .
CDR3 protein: CATLPGGLYNEQFF
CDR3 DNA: TGTGCCACCCTTCCCGGGGGCCTCTACAATGAGCAGTTCTTC

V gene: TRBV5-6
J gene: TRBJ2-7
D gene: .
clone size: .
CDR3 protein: CASSLIGAIYEQYF
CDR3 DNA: TGTGCCAGCAGCTTAATCGGGGCTATCTACGAGCAGTACTTC

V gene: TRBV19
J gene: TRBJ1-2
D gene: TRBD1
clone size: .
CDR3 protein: CARVLRQGIKGYGYTF
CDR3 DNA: TGTGCCAGGGTCCTCAGACAGGGTATTAAAGGATATGGCTACACCTTC

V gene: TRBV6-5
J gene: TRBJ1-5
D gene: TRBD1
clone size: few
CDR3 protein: CASKKGAGNNQPQHF
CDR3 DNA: TGTGCCAGCAAAAAGGGGGCAGGGAACAATCAGCCCCAGCATTTT

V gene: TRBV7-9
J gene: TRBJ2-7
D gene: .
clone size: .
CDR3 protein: CASSPAMGKGDEQYF
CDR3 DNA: TGTGCCAGCAGCCCGGCTATGGGGAAAGGCGACGAGCAGTACTTC

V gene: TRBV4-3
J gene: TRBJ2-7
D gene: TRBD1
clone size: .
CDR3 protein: CASSLGTGDRQYF
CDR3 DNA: TGCGCCAGCAGCCTGGGGACAGGGGACCGGCAGTACTTC

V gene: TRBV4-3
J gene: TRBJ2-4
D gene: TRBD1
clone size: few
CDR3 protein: CASSQERTGVAKNIQYF
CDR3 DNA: TGCGCCAGCAGCCAAGAAAGGACAGGGGTGGCCAAAAACATTCAGTACTTC

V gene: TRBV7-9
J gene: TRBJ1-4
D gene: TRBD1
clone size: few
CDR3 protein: CASNGGTGTEKLFF
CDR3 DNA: TGTGCCAGCAATGGAGGGACAGGGACTGAAAAACTGTTTTTT